This T cell receptor beta chain is from a study of CD4 and CD8 cells across lung adenocarcinoma regions (dated by TCRdb to 2016 to 2019). Study-level background: The study compared tumor centers with tumor margins to examine intratumor heterogeneity of the T cell receptor repertoire.

CDR1 is given as MNHNS and CDR2 as SASEGT, both from the germline V gene. Trimming costs V 1 base and J 1 base, and their ends lie 10 bases apart. The CDR3, cysteine through phenylalanine, is 15 amino acids long. The retained sequence is limited to the CDR3, 45 bases, with the frame set at the first base. As concerns this clonotype: Its binding antigen is unknown. No much larger clonotype is one base removed from it; base qualities were not supplied.

The donors were patients who had localized lung adenocarcinoma, which is a subtype of non-small cell lung cancer. Samples were obtained from the centers of localized lung adenocarcinomas. For TCR repertoire analysis, CD8+ T cells from tumor tissue were profiled apart from CD4+ T cells. The method was PCR. Sequencing was performed on a HiSeq X Ten. TCRdb trimmed public reads at Q25 via fastp, called clones via MiXCR and kept in-frame beta chains. Rows with one shared CDR3 protein collapse into an entry with the most common genes and DNA. Across this sample there are roughly 6,800 distinct CDR3 sequences, with roughly 50% seen only once. 95% to 97% of the sample lies in the top ten.

The material sequenced was CD8+ T cells from the center of a lung tumor. The cell subset or site label on this specimen signifies: tumor center region. The TCR was taken from a male donor with lung adenocarcinoma. The CD4 and CD8 labels of this study may be unreliable. The rearranged chain carries TRBV6-1 and TRBJ2-5; the D gene is unclear. CDR3 protein: CASSEVRNGQETQYF. The nucleotides read TGTGCCAGCAGTGAAGTAAGGAACGGCCAAGAGACCCAGTACTTC.